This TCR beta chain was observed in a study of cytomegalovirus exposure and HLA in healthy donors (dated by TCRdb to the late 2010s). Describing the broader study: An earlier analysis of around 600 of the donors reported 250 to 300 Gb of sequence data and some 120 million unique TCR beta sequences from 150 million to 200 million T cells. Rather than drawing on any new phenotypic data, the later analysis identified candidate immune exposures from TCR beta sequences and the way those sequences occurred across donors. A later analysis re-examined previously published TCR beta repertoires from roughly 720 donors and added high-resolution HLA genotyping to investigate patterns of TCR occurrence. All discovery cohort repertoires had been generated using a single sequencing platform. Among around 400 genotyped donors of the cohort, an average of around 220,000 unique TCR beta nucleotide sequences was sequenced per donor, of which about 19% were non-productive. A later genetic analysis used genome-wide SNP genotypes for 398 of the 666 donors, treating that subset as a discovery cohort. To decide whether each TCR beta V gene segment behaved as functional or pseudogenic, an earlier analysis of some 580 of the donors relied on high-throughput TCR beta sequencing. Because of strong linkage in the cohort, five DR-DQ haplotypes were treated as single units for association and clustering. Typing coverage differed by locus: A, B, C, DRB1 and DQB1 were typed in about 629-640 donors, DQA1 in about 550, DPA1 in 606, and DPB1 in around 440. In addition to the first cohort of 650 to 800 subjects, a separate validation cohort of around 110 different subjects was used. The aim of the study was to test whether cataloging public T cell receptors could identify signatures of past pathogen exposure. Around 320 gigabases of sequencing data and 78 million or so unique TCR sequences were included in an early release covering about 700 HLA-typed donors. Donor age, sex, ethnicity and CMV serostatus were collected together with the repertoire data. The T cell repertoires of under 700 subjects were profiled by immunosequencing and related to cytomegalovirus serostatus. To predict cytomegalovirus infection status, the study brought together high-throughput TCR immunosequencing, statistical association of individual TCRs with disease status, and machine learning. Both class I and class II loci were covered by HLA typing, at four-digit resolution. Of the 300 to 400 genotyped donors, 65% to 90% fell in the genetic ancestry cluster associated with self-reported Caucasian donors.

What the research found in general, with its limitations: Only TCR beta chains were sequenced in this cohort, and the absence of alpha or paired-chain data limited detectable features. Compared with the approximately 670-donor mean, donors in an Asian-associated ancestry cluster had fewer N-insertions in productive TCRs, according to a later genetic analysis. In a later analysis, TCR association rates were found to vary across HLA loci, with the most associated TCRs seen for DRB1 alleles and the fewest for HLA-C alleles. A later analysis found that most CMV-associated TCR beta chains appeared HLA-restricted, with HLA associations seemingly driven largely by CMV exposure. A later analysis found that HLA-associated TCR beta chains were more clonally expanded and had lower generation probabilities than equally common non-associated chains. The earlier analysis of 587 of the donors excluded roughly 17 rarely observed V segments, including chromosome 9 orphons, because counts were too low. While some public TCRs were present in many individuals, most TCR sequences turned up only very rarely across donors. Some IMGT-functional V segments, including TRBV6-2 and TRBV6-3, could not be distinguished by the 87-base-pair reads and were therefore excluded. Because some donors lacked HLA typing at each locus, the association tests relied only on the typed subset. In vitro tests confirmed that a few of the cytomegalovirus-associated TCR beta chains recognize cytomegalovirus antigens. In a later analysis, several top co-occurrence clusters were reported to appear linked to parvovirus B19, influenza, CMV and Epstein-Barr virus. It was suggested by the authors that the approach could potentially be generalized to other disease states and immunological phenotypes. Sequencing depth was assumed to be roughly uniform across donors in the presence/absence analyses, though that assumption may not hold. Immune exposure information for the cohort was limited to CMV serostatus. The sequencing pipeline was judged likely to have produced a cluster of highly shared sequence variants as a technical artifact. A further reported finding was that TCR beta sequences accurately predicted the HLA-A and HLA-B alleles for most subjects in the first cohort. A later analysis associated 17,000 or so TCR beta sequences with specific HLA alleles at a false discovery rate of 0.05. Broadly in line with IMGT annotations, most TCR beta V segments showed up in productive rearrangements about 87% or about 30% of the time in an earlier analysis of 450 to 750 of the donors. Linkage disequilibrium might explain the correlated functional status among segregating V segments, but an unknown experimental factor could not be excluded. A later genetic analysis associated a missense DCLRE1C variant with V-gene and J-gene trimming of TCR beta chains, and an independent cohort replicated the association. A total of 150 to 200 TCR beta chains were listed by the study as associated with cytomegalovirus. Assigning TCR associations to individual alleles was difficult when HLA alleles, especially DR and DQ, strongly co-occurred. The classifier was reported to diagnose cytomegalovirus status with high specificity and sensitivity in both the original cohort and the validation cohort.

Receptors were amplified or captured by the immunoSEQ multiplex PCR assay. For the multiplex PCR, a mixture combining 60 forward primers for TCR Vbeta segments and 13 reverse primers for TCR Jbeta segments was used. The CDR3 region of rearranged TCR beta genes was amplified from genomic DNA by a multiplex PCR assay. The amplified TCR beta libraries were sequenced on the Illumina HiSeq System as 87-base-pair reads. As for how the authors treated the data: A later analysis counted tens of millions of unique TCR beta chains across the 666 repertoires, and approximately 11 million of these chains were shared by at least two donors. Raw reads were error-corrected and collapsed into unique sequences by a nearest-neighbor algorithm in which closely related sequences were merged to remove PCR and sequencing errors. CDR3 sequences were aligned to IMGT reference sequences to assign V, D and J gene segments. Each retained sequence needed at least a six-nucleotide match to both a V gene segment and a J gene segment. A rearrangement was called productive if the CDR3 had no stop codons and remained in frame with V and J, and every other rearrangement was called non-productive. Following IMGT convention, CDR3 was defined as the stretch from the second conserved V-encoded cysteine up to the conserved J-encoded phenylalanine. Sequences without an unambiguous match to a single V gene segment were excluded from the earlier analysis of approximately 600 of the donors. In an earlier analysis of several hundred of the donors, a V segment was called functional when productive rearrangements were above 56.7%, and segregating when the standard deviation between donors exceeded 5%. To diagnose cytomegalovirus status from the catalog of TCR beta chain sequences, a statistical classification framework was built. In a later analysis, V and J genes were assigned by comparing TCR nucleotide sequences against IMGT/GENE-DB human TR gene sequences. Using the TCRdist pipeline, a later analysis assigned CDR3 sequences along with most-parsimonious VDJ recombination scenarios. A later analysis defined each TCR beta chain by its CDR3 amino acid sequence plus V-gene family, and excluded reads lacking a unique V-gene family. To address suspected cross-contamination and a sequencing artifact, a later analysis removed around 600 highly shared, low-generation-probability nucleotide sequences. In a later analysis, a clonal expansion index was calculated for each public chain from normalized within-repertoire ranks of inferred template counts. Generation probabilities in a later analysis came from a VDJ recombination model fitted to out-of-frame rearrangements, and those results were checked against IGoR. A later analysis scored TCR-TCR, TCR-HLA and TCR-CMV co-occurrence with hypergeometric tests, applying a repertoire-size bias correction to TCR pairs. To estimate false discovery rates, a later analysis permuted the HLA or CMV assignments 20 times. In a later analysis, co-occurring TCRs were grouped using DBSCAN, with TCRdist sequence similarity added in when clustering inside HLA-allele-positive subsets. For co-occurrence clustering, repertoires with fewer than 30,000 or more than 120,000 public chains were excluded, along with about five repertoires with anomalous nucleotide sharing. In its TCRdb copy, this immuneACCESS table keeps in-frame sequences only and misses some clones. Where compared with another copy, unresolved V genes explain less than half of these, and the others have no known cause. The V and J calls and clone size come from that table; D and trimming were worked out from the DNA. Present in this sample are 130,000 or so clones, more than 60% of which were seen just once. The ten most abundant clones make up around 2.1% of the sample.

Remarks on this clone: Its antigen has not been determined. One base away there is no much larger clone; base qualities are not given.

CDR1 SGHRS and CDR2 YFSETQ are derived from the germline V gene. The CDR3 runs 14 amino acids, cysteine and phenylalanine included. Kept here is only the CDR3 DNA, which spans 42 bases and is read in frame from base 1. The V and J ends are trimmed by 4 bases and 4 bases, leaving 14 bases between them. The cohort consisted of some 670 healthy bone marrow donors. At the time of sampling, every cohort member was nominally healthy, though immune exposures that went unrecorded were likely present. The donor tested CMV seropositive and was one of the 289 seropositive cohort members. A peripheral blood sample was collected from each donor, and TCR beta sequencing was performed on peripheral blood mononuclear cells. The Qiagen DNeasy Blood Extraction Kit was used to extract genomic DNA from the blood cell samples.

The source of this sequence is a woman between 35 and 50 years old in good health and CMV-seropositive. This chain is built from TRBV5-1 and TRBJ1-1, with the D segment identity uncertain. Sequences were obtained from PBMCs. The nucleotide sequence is TGCGCCAGCAGCCGAACCGACTTGGCCACTGAAGCTTTCTTT. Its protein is CASSRTDLATEAFF.